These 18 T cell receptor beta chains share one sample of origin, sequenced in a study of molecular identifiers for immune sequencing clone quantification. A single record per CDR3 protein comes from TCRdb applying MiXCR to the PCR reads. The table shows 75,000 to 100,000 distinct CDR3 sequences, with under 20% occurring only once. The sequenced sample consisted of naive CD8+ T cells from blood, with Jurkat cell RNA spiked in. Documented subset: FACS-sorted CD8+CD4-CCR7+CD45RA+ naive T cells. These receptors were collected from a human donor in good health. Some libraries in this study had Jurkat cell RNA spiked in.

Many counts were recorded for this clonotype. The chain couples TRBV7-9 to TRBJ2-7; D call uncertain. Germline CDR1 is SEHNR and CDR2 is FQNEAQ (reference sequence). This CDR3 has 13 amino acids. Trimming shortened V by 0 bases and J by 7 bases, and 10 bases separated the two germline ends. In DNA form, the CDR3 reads TGTGCCAGCAGCTTAGCGCTCGGGTGGGAGCAGTACTTC. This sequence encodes CASSLALGWEQYF. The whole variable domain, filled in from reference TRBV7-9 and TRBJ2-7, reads DTGVSQNPRHKITKRGQNVTFRCDPISEHNRLYWYRQTLGQGPEFLTYFQNEAQLEKSRLLSDRFSAERPKGSFSTLEIQRTEQGDSAMYLCASSLALGWEQYFGPGTRLTVT.

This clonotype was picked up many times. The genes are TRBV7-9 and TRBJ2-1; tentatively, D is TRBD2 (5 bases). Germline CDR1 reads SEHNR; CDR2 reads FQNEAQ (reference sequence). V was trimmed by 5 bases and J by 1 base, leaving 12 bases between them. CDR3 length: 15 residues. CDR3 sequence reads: CASSPERISYNEQFF. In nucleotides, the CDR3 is TGTGCCAGCAGCCCGGAGCGGATATCCTACAATGAGCAGTTCTTC.

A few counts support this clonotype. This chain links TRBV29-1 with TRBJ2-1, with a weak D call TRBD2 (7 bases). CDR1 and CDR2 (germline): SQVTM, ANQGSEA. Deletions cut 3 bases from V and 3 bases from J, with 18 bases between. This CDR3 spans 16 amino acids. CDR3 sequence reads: CSVERGTTLLYNEQFF. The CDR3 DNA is TGCAGCGTTGAGAGGGGGACTACGTTACTCTACAATGAGCAGTTCTTC.

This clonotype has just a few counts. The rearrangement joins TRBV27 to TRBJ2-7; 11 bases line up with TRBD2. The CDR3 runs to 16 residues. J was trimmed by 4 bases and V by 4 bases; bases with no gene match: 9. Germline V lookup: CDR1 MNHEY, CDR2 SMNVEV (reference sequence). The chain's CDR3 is CASSYGLAGGQYEQYF. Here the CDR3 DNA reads TGTGCCAGCAGTTATGGTCTAGCGGGAGGACAATACGAGCAGTACTTC.

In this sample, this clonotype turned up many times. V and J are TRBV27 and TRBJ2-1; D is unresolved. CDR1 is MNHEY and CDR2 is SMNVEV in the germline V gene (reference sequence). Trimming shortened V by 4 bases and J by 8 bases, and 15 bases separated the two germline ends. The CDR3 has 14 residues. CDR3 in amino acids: CASSSVEAPHEQFF. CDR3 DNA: TGTGCCAGCAGTTCGGTAGAGGCCCCACATGAGCAGTTCTTC.

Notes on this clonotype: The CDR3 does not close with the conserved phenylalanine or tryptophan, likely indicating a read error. This CDR3 reads CASSSRDSGNTIYS. The CDR3 DNA reads as TGTGCCAGCAGCTCCAGGGACTCTGGAAACACCATATATTCT. The V call is TRBV7-6, the J call TRBJ1-3, with D possibly being TRBD1 (5 bases). Germline V gives CDR1 SGHVS, CDR2 FNYEAQ. Trimming stripped 4 bases from V and 0 bases from J, with 7 bases between. The CDR3 has 14 amino acids.

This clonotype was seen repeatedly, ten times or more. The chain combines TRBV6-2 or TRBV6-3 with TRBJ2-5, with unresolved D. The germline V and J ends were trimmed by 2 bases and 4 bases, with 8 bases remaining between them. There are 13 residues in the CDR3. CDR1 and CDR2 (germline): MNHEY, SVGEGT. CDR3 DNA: TGTGCCAGCAGTTACCCTGTCGCAGAGACCCAGTACTTC. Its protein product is CASSYPVAETQYF.

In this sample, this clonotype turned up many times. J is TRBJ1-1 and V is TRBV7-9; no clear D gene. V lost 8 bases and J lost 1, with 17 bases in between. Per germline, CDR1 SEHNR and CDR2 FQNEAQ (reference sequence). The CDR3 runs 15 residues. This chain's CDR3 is CASSRSGVKNTEAFF. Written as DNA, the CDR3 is TGTGCCAGCTCCCGAAGTGGGGTTAAGAACACTGAAGCTTTCTTT.

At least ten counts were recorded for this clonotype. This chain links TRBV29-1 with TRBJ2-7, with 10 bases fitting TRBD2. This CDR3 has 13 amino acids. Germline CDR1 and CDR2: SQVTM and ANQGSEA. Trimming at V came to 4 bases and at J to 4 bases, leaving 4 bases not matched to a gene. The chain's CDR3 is CSVVGLASYEQYF. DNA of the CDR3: TGCAGCGTTGTGGGACTAGCGTCGTACGAGCAGTACTTC.

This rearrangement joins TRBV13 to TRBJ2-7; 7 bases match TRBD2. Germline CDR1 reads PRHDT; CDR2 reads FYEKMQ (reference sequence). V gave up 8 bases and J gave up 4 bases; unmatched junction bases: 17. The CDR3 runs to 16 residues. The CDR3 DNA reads TGTGCCAGCGGCTGGGGCCGGGGACGGGGAGGGTACGAGCAGTACTTC. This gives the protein CASGWGRGRGGYEQYF.

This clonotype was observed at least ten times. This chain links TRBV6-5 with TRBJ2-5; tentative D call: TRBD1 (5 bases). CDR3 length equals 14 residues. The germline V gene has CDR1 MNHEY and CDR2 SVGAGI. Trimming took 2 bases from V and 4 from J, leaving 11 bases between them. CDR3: CASSYGPGSETQYF. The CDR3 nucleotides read TGTGCCAGCAGTTACGGTCCAGGGTCAGAGACCCAGTACTTC.

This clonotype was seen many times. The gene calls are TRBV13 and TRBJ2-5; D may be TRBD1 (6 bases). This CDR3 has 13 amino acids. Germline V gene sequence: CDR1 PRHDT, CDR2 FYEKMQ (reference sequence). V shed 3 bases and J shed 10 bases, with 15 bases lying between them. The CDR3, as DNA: TGTGCCAGCAGCTTGGACAGCAGTCCACTCCAGTACTTC. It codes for CASSLDSSPLQYF.

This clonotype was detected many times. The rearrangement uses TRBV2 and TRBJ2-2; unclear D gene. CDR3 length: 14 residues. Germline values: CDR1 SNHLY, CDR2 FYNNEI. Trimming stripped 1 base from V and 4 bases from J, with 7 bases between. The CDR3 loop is CASSEDSSTGELFF. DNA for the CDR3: TGTGCCAGCAGTGAAGACAGTTCCACCGGGGAGCTGTTTTTT.

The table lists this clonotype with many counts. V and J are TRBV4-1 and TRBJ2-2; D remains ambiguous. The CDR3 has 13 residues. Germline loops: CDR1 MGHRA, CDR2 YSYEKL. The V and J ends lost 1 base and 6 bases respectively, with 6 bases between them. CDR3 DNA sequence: TGCGCCAGCAGCCAAGGGAATTCCGGGGAGCTGTTTTTT. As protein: CASSQGNSGELFF.

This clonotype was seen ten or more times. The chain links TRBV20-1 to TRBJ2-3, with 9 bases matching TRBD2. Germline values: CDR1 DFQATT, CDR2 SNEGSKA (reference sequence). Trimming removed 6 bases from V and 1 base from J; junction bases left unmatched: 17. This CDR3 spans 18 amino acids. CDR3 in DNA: TGCAGTGCAGCTTCCCTGACTAGCGGAGAAGGGGGCACAGATACGCAGTATTTT. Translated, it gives CSAASLTSGEGGTDTQYF.

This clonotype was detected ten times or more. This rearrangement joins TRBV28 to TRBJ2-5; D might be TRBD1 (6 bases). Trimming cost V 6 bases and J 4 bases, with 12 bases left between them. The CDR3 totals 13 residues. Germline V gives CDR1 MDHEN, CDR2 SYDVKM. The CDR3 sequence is CASRGALGETQYF. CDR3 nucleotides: TGTGCCAGCAGGGGGGCTTTGGGAGAGACCCAGTACTTC.

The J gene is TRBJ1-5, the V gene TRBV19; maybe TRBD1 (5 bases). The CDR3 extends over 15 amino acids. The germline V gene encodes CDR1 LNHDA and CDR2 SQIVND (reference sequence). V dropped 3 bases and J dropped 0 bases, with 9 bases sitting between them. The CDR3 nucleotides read TGTGCCAGTAGTATGACAGCCTATAGCAATCAGCCCCAGCATTTT. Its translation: CASSMTAYSNQPQHF.

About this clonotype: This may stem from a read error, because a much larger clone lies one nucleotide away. CDR3 coding DNA: TGCAGCGTTGTGGCCGGGACCGGGGAGCTGGTTTTT. Encoded protein: CSVVAGTGELVF. The chain has TRBV29-1 and TRBJ2-2, with D perhaps given as TRBD1 or TRBD2 (5 bases each). The germline gives CDR1 SQVTM, CDR2 ANQGSEA. The CDR3 is 12 amino acids.